This record concerns one T cell receptor beta chain sequence. Its specificity is unknown. This entry comes from a study of cytomegalovirus exposure and HLA in healthy donors. Findings and caveats of the study: The study found most TCR sequences rare, yet found some public TCRs in many donors.

Only in-frame clones appear in the TCRdb table, and some are missing; sequencing was by immunoSEQ multiplex PCR. The table includes some 130,000 clones, 70% to 90% detected once. The ends lost 5 bases at V and 2 bases at J; junction bases unmatched: 5. The CDR3 is 16 amino acids. Germline V gene sequence: CDR1 MNHEY, CDR2 SMNVEV (reference sequence). J is TRBJ2-1 and V is TRBV27; 11 bases are a match to TRBD2. This TCR was sampled from a man aged 18 to 29 in good health and CMV-seronegative. The sample taken for sequencing was PBMCs. The DNA of the CDR3 is TGTGCCAGCAGTCCACTAGCGGGAGTTGCCTACAATGAGCAGTTCTTC. This encodes CASSPLAGVAYNEQFF.